This passage covers 26 T cell receptor beta chains from one sample sequenced in a study of T cell clonotyping in hematopoietic cell transplantation (dated by TCRdb to about 2021). The time point label here, explained by the study, means: 30 days after allo-HCT. The library relied on the immunoSEQ multiplex PCR assay. The source is immuneACCESS, and TCRdb retained only in-frame sequences with V and J called. Part of the clones is not carried over; for the studies checked, unresolved V genes explain less than half of this, and the remainder is unexplained. The sample has 13,000 to 15,000 clones on record, around 98% of them singletons. The leading ten clones occupy approximately 4% of the sample. The sample consisted of peripheral blood mononuclear cells, taken 30 days after allogeneic stem cell transplant. The receptors here all came from a female patient in her fifties who had an allogeneic stem cell transplant from an unrelated donor, so T cells may come from the graft donor. Some clones in this sample may be carry-over from other donors' samples.

The V call is TRBV5-6, the J call TRBJ1-2, with D uncertain. The germline V gene encodes CDR1 SGHDT and CDR2 YYEEEE. The CDR3 is 13 residues long. V dropped 0 bases and J dropped 1 base, with 4 bases sitting between them. This CDR3 reads CASSLAINYGYTF. The CDR3 DNA reads as TGTGCCAGCAGCTTGGCCATTAACTATGGCTACACCTTC. Full variable domain (rest looked up from reference TRBV5-6 and TRBJ1-2): DAGVTQSPTHLIKTRGQQVTLRCSPKSGHDTVSWYQQALGQGPQFIFQYYEEEERQRGNFPDRFSGHQFPNYSSELNVNALLLGDSALYLCASSLAINYGYTFGSGTRLTVV.

This clone was seen only once. J is TRBJ2-5 and V is TRBV9, with D perhaps matching TRBD1 (5 bases). The germline gives CDR1 SGDLS, CDR2 YYNGEE. Trimming took 2 bases from V and 1 from J, leaving 6 bases between them. CDR3 length: 13 residues. CDR3 coding DNA: TGTGCCAGCAGCGTGGGGCTCCAAGAGACCCAGTACTTC. Protein: CASSVGLQETQYF.

This chain connects TRBV19 to TRBJ1-5; D gene ambiguous. The CDR3 is 13 amino acids. V was cut by 8 bases and J by 6 bases, with 14 bases left in between. Germline V gives CDR1 LNHDA, CDR2 SQIVND (reference sequence). CDR3 in DNA: TGTGCCAGTCGCGTGGGTCAGCGTCAGCCCCAGCATTTT. Its translation is CASRVGQRQPQHF.

V usage is TRBV2 and J usage is TRBJ1-6; D is possibly TRBD1 (6 bases). The V and J ends lost 6 bases and 9 bases respectively, with 24 bases between them. In germline, CDR1 is SNHLY, CDR2 FYNNEI. The CDR3 runs to 17 residues. CDR3 sequence (DNA): TGTGCCAGCAGCTCACTCAGGACAGACTCCCCTCGTTCACCCCTCCACTTT. This translates into CASSSLRTDSPRSPLHF.

V usage is TRBV18 and J usage is TRBJ2-7; tentatively, D is TRBD2 (5 bases). The germline V gene encodes CDR1 KGHSH and CDR2 LQKENI. The ends were cut back, 3 bases at V and 6 bases at J, with 15 bases in the middle. CDR3 size: 14 residues. The CDR3 nucleotides read TGTGCCAGCTCACCGGGCAGGACCCTAGCCGAGCAGTACTTC. It encodes CASSPGRTLAEQYF.

J is TRBJ1-1 and V is TRBV20-1; a possible D gene is TRBD1 (5 bases). This CDR3 contains 10 residues. The germline V gene has CDR1 DFQATT and CDR2 SNEGSKA (reference sequence). V dropped 5 bases and J dropped 6 bases, with 7 bases sitting between them. The CDR3 DNA reads as TGCAGTGCTGGGACGGCTGAAGCTTTCTTT. Residues: CSAGTAEAFF.

The rearrangement uses TRBV7-9 and TRBJ1-1; 7 bases agree with TRBD1. The CDR3 contains 14 residues. Trimming cost V 2 bases and J 4 bases; bases outside gene matches: 4. The germline V gene has CDR1 SEHNR and CDR2 FQNEAQ (reference sequence). The CDR3 nucleotides read TGTGCCAGCAGCTTAACAGGGGTAGTCACTGAAGCTTTCTTT. Translation gives CASSLTGVVTEAFF.

This chain connects TRBV11-2 to TRBJ2-7, with D unresolved. Germline assignment: CDR1 SGHAT and CDR2 FQNNGV. The CDR3 runs 15 residues. V was shortened by 5 bases and J by 0 bases, with 14 bases between the two germline ends. As DNA, the CDR3 is TGTGCCAGCAGCCCCCGGGCGTTTAGCTCCTACGAGCAGTACTTC. This encodes CASSPRAFSSYEQYF.

This chain joins TRBV14 and TRBJ2-7; possibly TRBD1 for D (5 bases). The CDR3 length is 18 residues. Germline CDR1 SGHDN, CDR2 FVKESK. The germline V and J ends were trimmed by 2 bases and 4 bases, with 24 bases remaining between them. This CDR3 reads CASSQHGQGQRVSYEQYF. The DNA of the CDR3 is TGTGCCAGCAGCCAACATGGACAAGGACAACGGGTGTCTTACGAGCAGTACTTC.

This sequence joins TRBV2 and TRBJ1-2; D is unresolved. In germline, CDR1 is SNHLY, CDR2 FYNNEI. Trimming removed 7 bases at V and 7 bases at J, with 13 bases between. This CDR3 is 12 amino acids long. The CDR3 protein is CASMTGPAGYTF. CDR3 coding DNA: TGTGCCAGCATGACCGGACCCGCTGGCTACACCTTC.

The chain joins TRBV5-4 to TRBJ1-3; 7 bases fit TRBD1. The CDR3 consists of 16 residues. Germline assignment: CDR1 SGHNT and CDR2 YYREEE (reference sequence). The V segment lost 0 bases and the J segment 4 bases; nucleotides outside the gene matches: 7. Here the CDR3 reads CASSLDPGTAGNTIYF. The CDR3 DNA reads TGTGCCAGCAGCTTGGATCCAGGGACAGCGGGAAACACCATATATTTT.

This clone came up once. The gene calls are TRBV7-8 and TRBJ1-2, with D possibly TRBD1 on 5 matching bases. The germline V gene encodes CDR1 SGHVS and CDR2 FQNEAQ. Trimming shortened V by 0 bases and J by 7 bases, and 15 bases separated the two germline ends. The CDR3 contains 15 residues. CDR3 amino acids: CASSLASPGHPGYTF. CDR3 bases: TGTGCCAGCAGCTTAGCCAGCCCAGGGCACCCTGGCTACACCTTC.

This chain uses TRBV28 with TRBJ2-7; D might be TRBD1 (6 bases). Between the trimmed V and J ends, which lost 5 bases and 6 bases, there was a span of 20 bases. From germline, CDR1 is MDHEN and CDR2 SYDVKM. The CDR3 is made up of 15 amino acids. In DNA, the CDR3 is TGTGCCAGCAGTCGACGACAGGTGGAGCTCGCCGAGCAGTACTTC. This encodes CASSRRQVELAEQYF.

The chain couples TRBV5-1 to TRBJ1-6, with D perhaps matching TRBD1 (5 bases). CDR3 size: 14 residues. V was cut by 2 bases and J by 6 bases, with 9 bases left in between. Looked up from germline, CDR1 is SGHRS and CDR2 is YFSETQ. Here the CDR3 DNA reads TGCGCCAGCAGCTTCAGGGACCCTAATTCACCCCTCCACTTT. Protein product: CASSFRDPNSPLHF.

The chain links TRBV7-6 to TRBJ2-7; D is unclear. Between the trimmed V and J ends, which lost 5 bases and 5 bases, there was a span of 7 bases. Germline V gene lookup returns CDR1 SGHVS and CDR2 FNYEAQ. The CDR3 covers 11 residues. CDR3 in amino acids: CASSSEDEQYF. The CDR3 region has the DNA TGTGCCAGCAGCAGTGAGGACGAGCAGTACTTC. Supplemented by reference TRBV7-6 and TRBJ2-7, the full variable domain reads GAGVSQSPRYKVTKRGQDVALRCDPISGHVSLYWYRQALGQGPEFLTYFNYEAQQDKSGLPNDRFSAERPEGSISTLTIQRTEQRDSAMYRCASSSEDEQYFGPGTRLTVT.

This chain connects TRBV4-2 to TRBJ2-3; D gene uncertain. The germline V gene encodes CDR1 LGHNA and CDR2 YNFKEQ. The CDR3 runs to 15 residues. V was pared by 1 base and J by 0 bases, with 8 bases between. CDR3 in amino acids: CASSQAGSSTDTQYF. The CDR3 nucleotides read TGTGCCAGCAGCCAAGCGGGTTCTAGCACAGATACGCAGTATTTT.

The J gene is TRBJ1-6, the V gene TRBV6-6, with TRBD1 as a possible D gene (5 bases). V was pared by 2 bases and J by 6 bases, with 14 bases between. There are 16 residues in the CDR3. CDR1 and CDR2 from the germline V gene are MNHNY and SVGAGI (reference sequence). In DNA form, the CDR3 reads TGTGCCAGCAGTTACGGGGGGGAGAGGGGTAATTCACCCCTCCACTTT. Translated, it gives CASSYGGERGNSPLHF.

The chain carries TRBV19 and TRBJ1-2, with D possibly matching TRBD1 (5 bases). CDR3 length: 13 residues. Germline CDR1 LNHDA, CDR2 SQIVND (reference sequence). V was cut by 7 bases and J by 6 bases, with 15 bases left in between. The DNA of the CDR3 is TGTGCCAGTACCCTGGGAGGGGTTAATGGCTACACCTTC. Translation: CASTLGGVNGYTF.

The chain has TRBV5-1 and TRBJ1-3; 9 bases agree with TRBD1. Trimming took 3 bases from V and 4 from J; bases not matched to a gene: 5. The germline CDR1 and CDR2 sequences are SGHRS and YFSETQ. The length of the CDR3 is 15 residues. The DNA for the CDR3 is TGCGCCAGCAGCTGGGGGGACAGGGAAGGAAACACCATATATTTT. This codes for CASSWGDREGNTIYF.

The chain employs TRBV7-2 and TRBJ2-7; 7 bases are a match to TRBD2. Germline CDR1 reads SGHTA; CDR2 reads FQGNSA. The CDR3 runs to 16 residues. The V and J ends lost 5 bases and 4 bases, in that order; junction bases with no gene match: 14. CDR3 loop: CASSLYWGGEGYEQYF. The CDR3 DNA sequence: TGTGCCAGCAGCCTATATTGGGGAGGGGAGGGATACGAGCAGTACTTC.

The chain is built from TRBV7-3 and TRBJ2-5; D assignment may be TRBD1 or TRBD2 (5 bases each). Germline CDR1 SGHTA, CDR2 FQGTGA. The length of the CDR3 is 13 residues. Trimming shortened V by 5 bases and J by 4 bases, and 11 bases separated the two germline ends. DNA for the CDR3: TGTGCCAGCAGCCCTCGGGGCGCAGAGACCCAGTACTTC. Protein sequence: CASSPRGAETQYF.

A single count supports this clone. This chain links TRBV11-2 with TRBJ2-3; TRBD2 matches at 7 bases. Germline values: CDR1 SGHAT, CDR2 FQNNGV. This CDR3 comprises 17 residues. The junction had 13 bases not matched to a gene; V was cut back by 1 base and J by 6 bases. The CDR3 sequence: CASSLGGLVWMYDTQYF. CDR3 sequence (DNA): TGTGCCAGCAGCTTAGGAGGACTAGTCTGGATGTATGATACGCAGTATTTT. Using reference TRBV11-2 and TRBJ2-3 for the parts outside the CDR3, the full variable domain is EAGVAQSPRYKIIEKRQSVAFWCNPISGHATLYWYQQILGQGPKLLIQFQNNGVVDDSQLPKDRFSAERLKGVDSTLKIQPAKLEDSAVYLCASSLGGLVWMYDTQYFGPGTRLTVL.

The genes are TRBV30 and TRBJ2-3; TRBD2 matches 15 bases. V shed 6 bases, J shed 13 bases, and the junction held 8 bases outside the gene matches. The germline CDR1 and CDR2 sequences are GTSNPN and SVGIG (reference sequence). CDR3 length: 13 amino acids. The CDR3 protein is CACTRTSGGEKYF. The CDR3, as DNA: TGTGCCTGCACCCGGACTAGCGGGGGGGAGAAGTATTTT.

This clone was detected only once. This chain's CDR3 is CAWASGLAVPRSEQYF. In DNA, the CDR3 is TGTGCCTGGGCTTCCGGACTAGCGGTGCCCCGGAGCGAGCAGTACTTC. The rearrangement joins TRBV30 to TRBJ2-7, with TRBD2 identical over 10 bases. CDR1 GTSNPN and CDR2 SVGIG come from the germline V gene (reference sequence). The CDR3 length is 16 residues. Unmatched junction bases numbered 16, after V lost 5 bases and J lost 6 bases. Full variable domain (missing parts from reference TRBV30 and TRBJ2-7): SQTIHQWPATLVQPVGSPLSLECTVEGTSNPNLYWYRQAAGRGLQLLFYSVGIGQISSEVPQNLSASRPQDRQFILSSKKLLLSDSGFYLCAWASGLAVPRSEQYFGPGTRLTVT.

The V and J genes are TRBV11-2 and TRBJ1-2; D gene unclear. V lost 6 bases, J lost 0 bases, and 2 bases lay in between. Germline V gene lookup returns CDR1 SGHAT and CDR2 FQNNGV. The CDR3 has 11 amino acids. The CDR3: CASRSNYGYTF. CDR3 coding DNA: TGTGCCAGCAGATCTAACTATGGCTACACCTTC.

This chain connects TRBV9 to TRBJ1-2; the D gene is possibly TRBD1 (5 bases). Trimming removed 5 bases at V and 6 bases at J, with 8 bases between. In germline, CDR1 is SGDLS, CDR2 YYNGEE. The CDR3 is 11 amino acids. CDR3 nucleotide sequence: TGTGCCAGCAGAGGGGAAAATGGCTACACCTTC. Amino acid sequence: CASRGENGYTF. The variable domain in full, with the rest retrieved from reference TRBV9 and TRBJ1-2, is DSGVTQTPKHLITATGQRVTLRCSPRSGDLSVYWYQQSLDQGLQFLIQYYNGEERAKGNILERFSAQQFPDLHSELNLSSLELGDSALYFCASRGENGYTFGSGTRLTVV.